Below, one TCR beta chain is given with its context. Its target is not known. A CD45RA-negative memory subset and a CD45RA+ naive subset were separated from the CD4+ cells. The sample comes from a study of shared clonotypes between healthy human individuals. General study results and limits: Relative to clonotypes present in all four donors, those not shared had lower generation probabilities. Shared across several donors were around 5% of the naive CD4 clonotypes.

The germline V gene encodes CDR1 MDHEN and CDR2 SYDVKM. Trimming took off 7 bases at V and 4 bases at J, with 16 bases between the two ends. This CDR3 is 14 amino acids long. The repertoire was sequenced with immunoSEQ multiplex PCR; TCRdb's copy has only in-frame clones and lacks some. Among about 2.4 million clones, under 95% were seen once, and the ten largest hold 0.35% to 0.45%. This chain links TRBV28 with TRBJ1-2; D is perhaps TRBD1 (6 bases). Sequences were obtained from naive CD4+ T cells from PBMCs. The subset: CD45RA+ positively selected. The sequence was collected from a man younger than 35 in good health. Some clones in this sample may be carry-over from other donors' samples. The CDR3, as DNA: TGTGCCAGCACTGCCGGGACACCAGCCTATGGCTACACCTTC. Amino acids: CASTAGTPAYGYTF.